This is a list of T cell receptor beta chains from one sample in a study of blood T cell repertoires in COVID-19. Measured with immunoSEQ multiplex PCR; TCRdb has only the in-frame clones, and not every one. The sample lists about 49,000 clones, around 87% occurring once. Material for sequencing was peripheral blood. These receptors originate from a woman older than 75 with COVID-19, enrolled during active disease. The CDR3 runs from the conserved cysteine through the conserved F or W. For some rows the clone size is stated as once, few or many, or as a class when expanded; others skip it.

J,V,size,CDR3
TRBJ1-1,TRBV18,.,CASSGQNTEAFF
TRBJ1-2,TRBV7-2,.,CASSLEGWGGYGYTF
TRBJ1-2,TRBV6-5,once,CASGSGYKGNYGYTF
TRBJ2-7,TRBV29-1,.,CSVGFVGQTPWEQYF
TRBJ1-4,TRBV5-1,.,CASSFSATNEKLFF
TRBJ2-3,TRBV6-2/TRBV6-3,.,CASSPPRTSGRVDTQYF
TRBJ1-1,TRBV3-1/TRBV3-2,.,CASSKGQGAAMNTEAFF
TRBJ1-2,TRBV7-9,.,CASSRWGQGNYGYTF
TRBJ1-1,TRBV19,.,CASSLLRGDTEAFF
TRBJ1-1,TRBV6-5,.,CASSYGKGRNSEAFF
TRBJ1-4,TRBV5-1,.,CASSAGGQGSEKLFF
TRBJ1-2,TRBV7-3,.,CASSLTPGQGPGYTF
TRBJ2-1,TRBV6-5,.,CASTQAGGYNEQFF
TRBJ2-3,TRBV7-2,.,CASSLNRRDTQYF
TRBJ1-1,TRBV2,.,CASSGRSVRGQDEAFF
TRBJ2-1,TRBV7-9,.,CASSFQGAGYNEQFF
TRBJ1-2,TRBV28,.,CASSFPGKGYTF
TRBJ1-1,TRBV6-1,once,CASRRQGNTEAFF
TRBJ1-5,TRBV27,.,CASSRIFGQPSGQPQHF
TRBJ1-4,TRBV28,.,CASSLRSLWRGNEKLFF
TRBJ1-1,TRBV6-4,.,CASSSGTTNTEAFF
TRBJ1-3,TRBV3-1/TRBV3-2,.,CASSQSRGQGNGNTIYF
TRBJ1-5,TRBV9,.,CASSVGGGNQPQHF
TRBJ2-2,TRBV6-1,.,CASNEGLAGGNTGELFF
TRBJ2-1,TRBV9,few,CASSVAPSGGHEQFF
TRBJ1-6,TRBV2,once,CASSERGSYNSPLHF
TRBJ2-7,TRBV10-2,.,CASRPGINSYEQYF
TRBJ1-1,TRBV12-5,.,CASALRRGVEAFF
TRBJ1-2,TRBV18,.,CASSPGSPSYGYTF
TRBJ1-2,TRBV7-9,.,CASSLIQSANYGYTF
TRBJ1-1,TRBV6-5,.,CASSYTGGGTEAFF
TRBJ1-5,TRBV7-2,.,CASSSTRGNQPQHF
TRBJ2-3,TRBV5-8,.,CASSSYRAATQYF
TRBJ2-3,TRBV19,.,CASSTPSTDTQYF
TRBJ1-2,TRBV29-1,.,CSVNRDRVYYGYTF
TRBJ2-7,TRBV9,.,CASSVSTSGRAYEQYF
TRBJ1-1,TRBV19,.,CATGQGNTEAFF
TRBJ1-2,TRBV5-1,.,CASSLAWGTDFSGYTF
TRBJ1-2,TRBV7-9,.,CASSYLPTDNYGYTF
TRBJ1-4,TRBV5-1,.,CASSERPSGTGGEKLFF
TRBJ2-5,TRBV7-9,.,CASSLDKTRQETQYF
TRBJ1-5,TRBV18,.,CASSLTGEGQPQHF
TRBJ2-7,TRBV5-3,medium-sized,CARSLLNFYEQYF
TRBJ2-3,TRBV7-2,.,CASSSLNTQYF
TRBJ1-6,TRBV6-5,.,CASSYSAGRNNSPLHF
TRBJ1-2,TRBV30,.,CAWSVGTAHYGYTF
TRBJ2-3,TRBV7-8,.,CASSWAGGTDTQYF
TRBJ2-7,TRBV5-1,.,CASSLGVGRSSAGEQYF
TRBJ2-3,TRBV4-2,.,CASSQERAYTDTQYF
TRBJ2-7,TRBV7-2,.,CASSFPPSEQYF
TRBJ2-1,TRBV4-2,.,CASSQGTSGTLNNEQFF
TRBJ1-1,TRBV28,.,CASSLSGTGGYTEAFF
TRBJ1-4,TRBV6-4,.,CASSAFALDNEKLFF